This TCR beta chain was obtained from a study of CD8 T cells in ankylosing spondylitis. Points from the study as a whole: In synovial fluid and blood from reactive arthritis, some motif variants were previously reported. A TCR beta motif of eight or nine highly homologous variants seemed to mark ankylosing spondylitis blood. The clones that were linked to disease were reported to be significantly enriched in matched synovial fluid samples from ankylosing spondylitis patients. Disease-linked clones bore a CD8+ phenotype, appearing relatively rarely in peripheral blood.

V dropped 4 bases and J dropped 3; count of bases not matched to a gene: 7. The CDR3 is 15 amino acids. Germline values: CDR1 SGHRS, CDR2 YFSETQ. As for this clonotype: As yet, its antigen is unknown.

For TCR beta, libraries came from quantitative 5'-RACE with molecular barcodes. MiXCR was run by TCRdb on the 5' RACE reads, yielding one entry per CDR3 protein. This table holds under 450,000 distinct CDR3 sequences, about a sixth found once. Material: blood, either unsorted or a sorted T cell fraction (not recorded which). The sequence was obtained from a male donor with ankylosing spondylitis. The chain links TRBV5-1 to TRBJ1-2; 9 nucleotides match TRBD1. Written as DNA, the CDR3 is TGCGCCAGCAGCCGGACAGGGGAGAGGGACTATGGCTACACCTTC. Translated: CASSRTGERDYGYTF.